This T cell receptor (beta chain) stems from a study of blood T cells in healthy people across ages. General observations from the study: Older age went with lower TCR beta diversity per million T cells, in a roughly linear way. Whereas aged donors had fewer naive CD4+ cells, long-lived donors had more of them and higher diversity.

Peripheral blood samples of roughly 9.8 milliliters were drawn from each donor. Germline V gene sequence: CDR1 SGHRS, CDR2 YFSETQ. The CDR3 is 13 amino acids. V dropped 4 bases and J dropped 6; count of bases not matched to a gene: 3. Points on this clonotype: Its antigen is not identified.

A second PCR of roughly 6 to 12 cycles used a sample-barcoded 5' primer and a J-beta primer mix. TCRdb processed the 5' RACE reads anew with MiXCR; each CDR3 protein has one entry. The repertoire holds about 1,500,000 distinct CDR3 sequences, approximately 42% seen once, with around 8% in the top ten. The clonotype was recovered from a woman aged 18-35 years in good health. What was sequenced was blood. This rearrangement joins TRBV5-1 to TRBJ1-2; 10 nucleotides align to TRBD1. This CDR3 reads CASSAGTGDGYTF. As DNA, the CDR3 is TGCGCCAGCAGCGCGGGGACAGGGGATGGCTACACCTTC.